This TCR beta chain is drawn from a study of CD8 T cells in Susac syndrome. Study-wide results and caveats: The CD4+ T cell repertoires in Susac syndrome did not show any clonal expansion.

The count of this clonotype is one. What it binds is unknown. One end of the junction does not line up with germline, which may come from a read error. An input of 0.5 to 1 ug of RNA was subjected to reverse transcription using random hexamers. TCRdb itself ran the immunoSEQ multiplex PCR reads through MiXCR, one entry per CDR3 protein. Here the sample spans a few hundred thousand distinct CDR3 sequences, about 94% being singletons. Germline assignment: CDR1 SGHDN and CDR2 FVKESK. This CDR3 is built from 13 residues. The sample comprised CD4+ T cells from PBMCs. This clonotype originated in a human donor with Susac syndrome. This chain uses TRBV14 with TRBJ2-7; D remains ambiguous. Here the CDR3 reads CASSQAKRSLWNF. For the CDR3, the DNA is TGTGCCAGCAGCCAGGCGAAGAGGAGCCTTTGGAACTTC.